These 14 T cell receptor beta chains share one sample of origin, sequenced in a study of beta chain features in type 1 diabetes. General study points: Type 1 diabetes patients had TCRB CDR3s that were shorter (moderately but significantly so) in all four CD4+ subsets.

No antigens are known for them. cDNA synthesis used the whole RNA isolate, giving expressed TCRB sequences. The assay was immunoSEQ multiplex PCR, and TCRdb's table has in-frame clones only and misses some. The sample includes around 180,000 clones, about 7.9% of them seen just once. Sequencing was done on a sample of central memory CD4+ T cells from blood. These receptors were collected from a man in his late teens or twenties with type 1 diabetes.

The chain joins TRBV5-4 to TRBJ2-7, with 13 bases matching TRBD2. CDR1 and CDR2 (germline): SGHNT, YYREEE (reference sequence). CDR3 length: 16 amino acids. Germline trimming cut 4 bases from V and 0 bases from J; bases unmatched to any gene: 4. CDR3 protein: CASSVGLAGASYEQYF. CDR3 coding DNA: TGTGCCAGCAGCGTTGGACTAGCGGGGGCCTCCTACGAGCAGTACTTC.

The chain has TRBV19 and TRBJ1-2; TRBD1 aligns across 9 bases. With 5 bases clipped from V and 10 bases from J, the junction kept 8 bases outside the gene matches. CDR3 size: 13 residues. Germline V gene lookup returns CDR1 LNHDA and CDR2 SQIVND (reference sequence). Here the CDR3 reads CASSWGRDRDYTF. The CDR3 DNA reads as TGTGCCAGTAGTTGGGGCCGGGACAGGGACTACACCTTC. The entire variable domain, with the rest obtained from reference TRBV19 and TRBJ1-2, is as follows: DGGITQSPKYLFRKEGQNVTLSCEQNLNHDAMYWYRQDPGQGLRLIYYSQIVNDFQKGDIAEGYSVSREKKESFPLTVTSAQKNPTAFYLCASSWGRDRDYTFGSGTRLTVV.

This clone was observed a handful of times. The rearrangement joins TRBV27 to TRBJ2-2; 13 nucleotides agree with TRBD2. CDR1 MNHEY and CDR2 SMNVEV come from the germline V gene (reference sequence). The CDR3 has 16 amino acids. V lost 7 bases and J lost 1; bases outside the gene matches: 3. CDR3 in DNA: TGTGCCAGCACAAGGACTAGCGGGAGGAACACCGGGGAGCTGTTTTTT. Translating gives CASTRTSGRNTGELFF.

The V and J genes are TRBV5-1 and TRBJ1-1; 11 nucleotides line up with TRBD1. J lost 3 bases, V lost 2 bases, and 6 bases had no gene match. CDR3 length: 16 residues. Germline values: CDR1 SGHRS, CDR2 YFSETQ. The CDR3 protein is CASSFRTGGADTEAFF. CDR3 bases: TGCGCCAGCAGCTTTAGGACAGGGGGCGCGGACACTGAAGCTTTCTTT.

This clone was found many times. This chain links TRBV6-6 with TRBJ2-5; D is possibly TRBD1 (5 bases). This CDR3 is built from 14 residues. Trimming took 5 bases from V and 4 from J, leaving 14 bases between them. Germline lookup yields CDR1 MNHNY and CDR2 SVGAGI (reference sequence). The CDR3 region is CASSTGQGGETQYF. For the CDR3, the DNA is TGTGCCAGCAGTACGGGTCAGGGCGGAGAGACCCAGTACTTC.

The chain uses TRBV28 and TRBJ2-2; 10 bases agree with TRBD2. The germline gives CDR1 MDHEN, CDR2 SYDVKM. The CDR3 is made up of 16 amino acids. J gave up 2 bases and V 6 bases, and 6 bases lay outside the gene matches. The CDR3 loop is CASSRSGRGNTGELFF. CDR3 bases: TGTGCCAGCAGCCGAAGCGGGAGGGGTAACACCGGGGAGCTGTTTTTT. The full variable domain, in which reference TRBV28 and TRBJ2-2 provide the parts outside the CDR3, is DVKVTQSSRYLVKRTGEKVFLECVQDMDHENMFWYRQDPGLGLRLIYFSYDVKMKEKGDIPEGYSVSREKKERFSLILESASTNQTSMYLCASSRSGRGNTGELFFGEGSRLTVL.

This clone has more than one count but fewer than ten. The chain couples TRBV5-1 to TRBJ2-1; TRBD2 aligns across 13 bases. The CDR3 covers 20 residues. Germline CDR1 is SGHRS and CDR2 is YFSETQ. Unmatched junction bases numbered 19, after V lost 4 bases and J lost 6 bases. The CDR3 DNA follows: TGCGCCAGCAGCGGCTCGGGACTAGCGGGGTCCGGGGGTTATAGCAATGAGCAGTTCTTC. Protein product: CASSGSGLAGSGGYSNEQFF. The variable domain in full, completed from reference TRBV5-1 and TRBJ2-1, reads KAGVTQTPRYLIKTRGQQVTLSCSPISGHRSVSWYQQTPGQGLQFLFEYFSETQRNKGNFPGRFSGRQFSNSRSEMNVSTLELGDSALYLCASSGSGLAGSGGYSNEQFFGPGTRLTVL.

This clone has more than one count but fewer than ten. V and J are TRBV7-2 and TRBJ2-7; D remains ambiguous. V gave up 5 bases and J gave up 0 bases, with 8 bases separating them. Germline V gene lookup returns CDR1 SGHTA and CDR2 FQGNSA. This CDR3 region has 13 residues. The CDR3 sequence: CASSTSSSYEQYF. The CDR3 DNA follows: TGTGCCAGCAGCACCTCGAGCTCCTACGAGCAGTACTTC.

This chain connects TRBV2 to TRBJ1-2; 7 nucleotides align to TRBD1. The CDR3 sequence is 16 residues long. V trimming: 4 bases; J trimming: 1 base; junction bases outside the gene matches: 9. The V gene's germline CDR1 is SNHLY and CDR2 FYNNEI. The CDR3 DNA reads TGTGCCAGCAGTGCAACCTCGACAGGGAATAACTATGGCTACACCTTC. Protein: CASSATSTGNNYGYTF. Using reference TRBV2 and TRBJ1-2 for the parts outside the CDR3, the full variable domain is EPEVTQTPSHQVTQMGQEVILRCVPISNHLYFYWYRQILGQKVEFLVSFYNNEISEKSEIFDDQFSVERPDGSNFTLKIRSTKLEDSAMYFCASSATSTGNNYGYTFGSGTRLTVV.

This clone was detected a few times. The chain is built from TRBV5-4 and TRBJ2-3, with TRBD2 as a possible D gene (5 bases). CDR1 and CDR2 from the germline V gene are SGHNT and YYREEE (reference sequence). Trimming pared 3 bases from V and 2 bases from J, leaving 10 bases between. This CDR3 is 14 amino acids long. The chain's CDR3 is CASSSSGITDTQYF. The CDR3 region has the DNA TGTGCCAGCAGCTCATCCGGGATCACAGATACGCAGTATTTT.

The chain uses TRBV28 and TRBJ1-3, with 7 bases lining up with TRBD1. Looked up from germline, CDR1 is MDHEN and CDR2 is SYDVKM. The CDR3 extends over 16 amino acids. The trim removed 6 bases at V and 1 base at J, leaving 9 bases unmatched. DNA of the CDR3: TGTGCCAGCAGAAGCCCAGGGGGTCATTCTGGAAACACCATATATTTT. This translates into CASRSPGGHSGNTIYF.

This clone was seen only a few times. Here the CDR3 reads CASSSQGAQYF. The CDR3 DNA reads TGTGCCAGCAGCTCACAGGGGGCGCAGTACTTC. This chain joins TRBV7-2 and TRBJ2-5; 9 bases fit TRBD1. V was clipped by 4 bases and J by 11 bases; unmatched bases: 2. CDR3 length: 11 amino acids. Germline CDR1 and CDR2: SGHTA and FQGNSA.

The chain has TRBV28 and TRBJ2-7; 7 bases fit TRBD1. This CDR3 comprises 15 residues. V lost 3 bases and J lost 2; bases outside the gene matches: 7. Germline CDR1 is MDHEN and CDR2 is SYDVKM. CDR3 protein: CASSLAGGPTYEQYF. The CDR3 DNA is TGTGCCAGCAGTTTGGCAGGGGGACCAACCTACGAGCAGTACTTC.

The genes are TRBV7-2 and TRBJ2-5, with D possibly being TRBD2 (5 bases). The V and J ends lost 0 bases and 1 base respectively, with 15 bases between them. CDR3 size: 17 residues. Germline V gene lookup returns CDR1 SGHTA and CDR2 FQGNSA. The CDR3 here is CASSLASSGHTQETQYF. As DNA, the CDR3 is TGTGCCAGCAGCTTAGCCAGCAGCGGCCACACCCAAGAGACCCAGTACTTC.